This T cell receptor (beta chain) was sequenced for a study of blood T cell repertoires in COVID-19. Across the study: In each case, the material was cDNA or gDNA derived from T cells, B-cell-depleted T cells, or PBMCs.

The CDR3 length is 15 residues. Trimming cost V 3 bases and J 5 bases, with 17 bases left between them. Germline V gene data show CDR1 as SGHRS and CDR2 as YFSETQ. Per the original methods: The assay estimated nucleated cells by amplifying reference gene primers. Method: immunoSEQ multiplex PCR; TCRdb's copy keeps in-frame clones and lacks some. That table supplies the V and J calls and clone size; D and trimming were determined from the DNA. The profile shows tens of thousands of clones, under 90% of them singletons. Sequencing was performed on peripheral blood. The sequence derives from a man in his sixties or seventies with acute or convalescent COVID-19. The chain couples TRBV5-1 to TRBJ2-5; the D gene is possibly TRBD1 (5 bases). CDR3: CASSSDGHGQETQYF. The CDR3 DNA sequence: TGCGCCAGCAGCTCCGATGGACACGGGCAGGAGACCCAGTACTTC.